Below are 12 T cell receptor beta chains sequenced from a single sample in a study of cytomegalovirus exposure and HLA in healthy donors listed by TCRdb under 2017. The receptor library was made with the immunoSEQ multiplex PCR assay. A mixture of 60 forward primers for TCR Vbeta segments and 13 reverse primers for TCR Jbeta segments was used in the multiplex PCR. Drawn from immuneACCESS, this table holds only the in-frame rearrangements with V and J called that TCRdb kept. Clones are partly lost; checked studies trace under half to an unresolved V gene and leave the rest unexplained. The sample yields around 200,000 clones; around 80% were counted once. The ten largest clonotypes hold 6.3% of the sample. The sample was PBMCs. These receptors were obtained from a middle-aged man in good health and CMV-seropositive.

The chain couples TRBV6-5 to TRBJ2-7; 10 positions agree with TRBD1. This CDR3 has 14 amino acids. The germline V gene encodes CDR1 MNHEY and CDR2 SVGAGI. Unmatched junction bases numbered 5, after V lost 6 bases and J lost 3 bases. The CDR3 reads CASSLGQGSYEQYF. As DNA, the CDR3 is TGTGCCAGCAGCCTGGGACAGGGGAGCTACGAGCAGTACTTC.

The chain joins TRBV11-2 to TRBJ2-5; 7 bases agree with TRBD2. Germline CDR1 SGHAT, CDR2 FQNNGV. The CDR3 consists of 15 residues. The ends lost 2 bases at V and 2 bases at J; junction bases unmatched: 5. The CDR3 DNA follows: TGTGCCAGCAGCTTAAAGGCTAGCGGTCAAGAGACCCAGTACTTC. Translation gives CASSLKASGQETQYF. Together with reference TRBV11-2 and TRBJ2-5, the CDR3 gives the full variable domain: EAGVAQSPRYKIIEKRQSVAFWCNPISGHATLYWYQQILGQGPKLLIQFQNNGVVDDSQLPKDRFSAERLKGVDSTLKIQPAKLEDSAVYLCASSLKASGQETQYFGPGTRLLVL.

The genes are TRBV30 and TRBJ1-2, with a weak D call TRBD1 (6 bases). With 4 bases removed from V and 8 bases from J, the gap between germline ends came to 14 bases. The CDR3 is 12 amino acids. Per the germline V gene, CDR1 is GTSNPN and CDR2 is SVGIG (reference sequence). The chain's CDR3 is CAWTYREGGYTF. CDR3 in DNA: TGTGCCTGGACCTACAGGGAAGGGGGCTACACCTTC.

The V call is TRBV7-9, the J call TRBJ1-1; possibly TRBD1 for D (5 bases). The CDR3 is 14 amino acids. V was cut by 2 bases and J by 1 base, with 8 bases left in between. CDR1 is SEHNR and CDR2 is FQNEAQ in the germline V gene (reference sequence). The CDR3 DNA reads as TGTGCCAGCAGCTTACAGGGTCGGAACACTGAAGCTTTCTTT. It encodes CASSLQGRNTEAFF.

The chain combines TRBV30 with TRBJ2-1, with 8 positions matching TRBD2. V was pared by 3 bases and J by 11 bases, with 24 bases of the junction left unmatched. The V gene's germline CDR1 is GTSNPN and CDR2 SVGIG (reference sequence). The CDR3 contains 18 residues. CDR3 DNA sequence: TGTGCCTGGAGCCTTGGAGCGGGGGCCCATCGGGTTCGGGGGAAGCAGTTCTTC. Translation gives CAWSLGAGAHRVRGKQFF.

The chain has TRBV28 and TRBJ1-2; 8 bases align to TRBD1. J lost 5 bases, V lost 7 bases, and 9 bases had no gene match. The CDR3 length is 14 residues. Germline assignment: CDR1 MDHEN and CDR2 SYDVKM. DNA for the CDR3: TGTGCCAGCACGGTCCCAGGGGGCAAGTATGGCTACACCTTC. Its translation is CASTVPGGKYGYTF.

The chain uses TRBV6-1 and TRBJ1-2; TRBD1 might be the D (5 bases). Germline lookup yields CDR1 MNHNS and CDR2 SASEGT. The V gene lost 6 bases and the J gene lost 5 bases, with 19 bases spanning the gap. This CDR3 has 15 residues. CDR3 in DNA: TGTGCCAGCAGGGCGACAGACCCTGGGACTTATGGCTACACCTTC. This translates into CASRATDPGTYGYTF.

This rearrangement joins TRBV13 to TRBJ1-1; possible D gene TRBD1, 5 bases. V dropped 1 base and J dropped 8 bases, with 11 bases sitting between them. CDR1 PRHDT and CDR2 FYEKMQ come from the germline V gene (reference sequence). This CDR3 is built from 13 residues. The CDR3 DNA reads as TGTGCCAGCAGCTTAGAAACACAGGCAGAAGCTTTCTTT. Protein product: CASSLETQAEAFF.

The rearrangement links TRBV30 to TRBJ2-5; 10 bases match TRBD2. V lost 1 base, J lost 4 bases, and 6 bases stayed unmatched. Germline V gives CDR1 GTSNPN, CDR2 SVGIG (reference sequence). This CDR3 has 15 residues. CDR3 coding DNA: TGTGCCTGGAGTGCCAGCGGGGGGGTAACAGAGACCCAGTACTTC. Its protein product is CAWSASGGVTETQYF.

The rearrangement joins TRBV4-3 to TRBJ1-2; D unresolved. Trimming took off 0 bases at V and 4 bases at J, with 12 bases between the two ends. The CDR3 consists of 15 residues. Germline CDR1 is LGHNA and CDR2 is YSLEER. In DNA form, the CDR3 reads TGCGCCAGCAGCCAAGAGAGGGCCGTCGGCTATGGCTACACCTTC. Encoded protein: CASSQERAVGYGYTF.

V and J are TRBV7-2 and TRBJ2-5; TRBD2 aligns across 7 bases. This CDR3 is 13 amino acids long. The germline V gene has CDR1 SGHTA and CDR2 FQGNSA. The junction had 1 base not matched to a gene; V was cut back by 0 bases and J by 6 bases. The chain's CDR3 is CASSLAGGKTQYF. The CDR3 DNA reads TGTGCCAGCAGCTTAGCGGGGGGGAAGACCCAGTACTTC.

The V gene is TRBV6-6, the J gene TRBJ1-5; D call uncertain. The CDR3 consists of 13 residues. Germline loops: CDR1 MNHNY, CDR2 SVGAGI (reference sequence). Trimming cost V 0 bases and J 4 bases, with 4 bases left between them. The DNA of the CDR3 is TGTGCCAGCAGTTACTCTCCTAATCAGCCCCAGCATTTT. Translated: CASSYSPNQPQHF.